These 13 T cell receptor beta chains were all obtained from the same sample, sequenced in a study of memory CD8 T cells in hepatitis C reinfection. Time point meaning: pre-reinfection, 55 to 20 weeks before reinfection detection. No in vitro expansion preceded TCR sequencing of the sorted cells. Repertoires were generated with immunoSEQ multiplex PCR, while TCRdb's copy carries only in-frame clones and drops some. The profile shows about 50,000 clones, just under 90% of them singletons. The sample taken for sequencing was naive CD8+ T cells sorted from blood. Receptors originate from a man aged 18-30 years with hepatitis C virus infection.

The rearrangement uses TRBV19 and TRBJ2-4; D is perhaps TRBD1 (6 bases). The CDR3 consists of 17 residues. Germline loops: CDR1 LNHDA, CDR2 SQIVND (reference sequence). V was pared by 4 bases and J by 2 bases, with 18 bases between. This CDR3 reads CASSKWGQGRTKNIQYF. The CDR3 DNA reads as TGTGCCAGTAGTAAGTGGGGGCAGGGACGAACCAAAAACATTCAGTACTTC.

The V call is TRBV28, the J call TRBJ2-3, with D maybe TRBD2 (5 bases). This CDR3 contains 14 residues. Germline CDR1 reads MDHEN; CDR2 reads SYDVKM. V shed 7 bases and J shed 3 bases, with 14 bases lying between them. In DNA, the CDR3 is TGTGCCAGCACCCCGGGAATAGGAACAGATACGCAGTATTTT. Protein product: CASTPGIGTDTQYF.

V usage is TRBV21-1 and J usage is TRBJ2-1; the DNA was not compared with TRBD2, the D call given in the table. TRBV21-1 is described as a pseudogene. The CDR3 has 17 residues. The CDR3 bases are TGTGCCAGCAGCAAATGGGGGACTAGCGGGGGTCTCAATGAGCAGTTCTTC. Its translation: CASSKWGTSGGLNEQFF.

This clone was counted a single time. This chain uses TRBV5-1 with TRBJ1-2, with D hard to call. Deletions cut 2 bases from V and 1 base from J, with 15 bases between. The CDR3 consists of 16 residues. The germline V gene has CDR1 SGHRS and CDR2 YFSETQ. The CDR3 loop is CASSFTQGRFNYGYTF. CDR3 nucleotides: TGCGCCAGCAGCTTCACGCAAGGGAGATTTAACTATGGCTACACCTTC.

The rearrangement uses TRBV5-8 and TRBJ2-7, with D perhaps matching TRBD1 (6 bases). CDR3 length equals 14 residues. Germline CDR1 is SGHTS and CDR2 is YDEGEE. The V end lost 0 bases, the J end lost 2 bases, and 9 bases lay between the germline ends. The CDR3 DNA follows: TGTGCCAGCAGCTTGGCCTACAGGGCCTACGAGCAGTACGTC. Its protein is CASSLAYRAYEQYV.

V and J are TRBV7-2 and TRBJ1-5, with D possibly TRBD1 on 5 matching bases. The length of the CDR3 is 15 residues. The V gene lost 1 base and the J gene lost 0 bases, with 7 bases spanning the gap. CDR1 is SGHTA, CDR2 FQGNSA, per germline. CDR3 protein: CASSLGQYSNQPQHF. CDR3 nucleotide sequence: TGTGCCAGCAGCTTAGGACAGTATAGCAATCAGCCCCAGCATTTT.

The chain recombines TRBV19 with TRBJ1-2; the match to TRBD1 covers 10 bases. Trimming at V came to 5 bases and at J to 5 bases, leaving 8 bases not matched to a gene. Germline V gives CDR1 LNHDA, CDR2 SQIVND (reference sequence). This CDR3 region has 15 residues. The CDR3 DNA reads as TGTGCCAGTAGTCCCTCCGGGACAGGGGTATATGGCTACACCTTC. Its protein is CASSPSGTGVYGYTF.

The gene calls are TRBV19 and TRBJ1-1; D not certain. Trimming took 5 bases from V and 0 from J, leaving 16 bases between them. The germline CDR1 and CDR2 sequences are LNHDA and SQIVND (reference sequence). This CDR3 has 16 residues. The CDR3 DNA reads TGTGCCAGTAGTTGGCGGGCCAGCGCCATGAACACTGAAGCTTTCTTT. As protein: CASSWRASAMNTEAFF.

The chain joins TRBV4-1 to TRBJ2-1; 10 bases are a match to TRBD2. J lost 2 bases, V lost 1 base, and 5 bases had no gene match. The CDR3 totals 17 residues. Per the germline V gene, CDR1 is MGHRA and CDR2 is YSYEKL. For the CDR3, the DNA is TGCGCCAGCAGCCAAGGGGCGGGACTAGCGACCTACAATGAGCAGTTCTTC. It specifies CASSQGAGLATYNEQFF.

Comments on this clone: The junction departs from the called germline gene at one end, perhaps through a read error. This rearrangement joins TRBV5-1 to TRBJ1-1, with no clear D. The CDR3 spans 13 residues. Germline V CDR1 and CDR2: SGHRS, YFSETQ. The CDR3 spells CVSSFEVNTEAFF. CDR3 in DNA: TGCGTCAGCAGCTTTGAGGTGAACACTGAAGCTTTCTTT.

The chain has TRBV6-5 and TRBJ2-7; 9 bases map to TRBD2. Per germline, CDR1 MNHEY and CDR2 SVGAGI. The CDR3 runs to 15 residues. After removal of 7 bases from V and 2 bases from J, the junction contained 9 bases not matched to a gene. The CDR3 DNA is TGTGCCAGCACTCCTCAAGCGGGGGGCCCCTACGAGCAGTACGTC. Translating gives CASTPQAGGPYEQYV.

The chain recombines TRBV6-6 with TRBJ1-1; D is ambiguous. This CDR3 spans 13 amino acids. Germline CDR1 and CDR2: MNHNY and SVGAGI (reference sequence). Trimming cost V 0 bases and J 10 bases, with 12 bases left between them. The CDR3 bases are TGTGCCAGCAGTTACTCGATAATGATCGGAGCTTTCTTT. This translates into CASSYSIMIGAFF.

V is TRBV28 and J is TRBJ2-3; TRBD1 matches at 7 bases. The CDR3 consists of 16 residues. Germline V gene sequence: CDR1 MDHEN, CDR2 SYDVKM. J gave up 0 bases and V 6 bases, and 9 bases lay outside the gene matches. Here the CDR3 DNA reads TGTGCCAGCAGCCCCCGGACAGGAAAAAGCACAGATACGCAGTATTTT. It translates to CASSPRTGKSTDTQYF.